This TCR beta chain was sequenced in a study of T cell clonality in common variable immunodeficiency. Study-level results: Fewer deletions and N-nucleotide insertions were reportedly seen in common variable immunodeficiency TCR beta sequences.

This table comes from immunoSEQ multiplex PCR, and its TCRdb copy is limited to in-frame clones, with some not included. This sample has 32,000 or so clones, each found more than once. Trimming stripped 0 bases from V and 1 base from J, with 3 bases between. CDR3 length: 13 amino acids. Germline V gives CDR1 LNHDA, CDR2 SQIVND (reference sequence). As for this clone: The antigen is unknown. The CDR3 extends 3 residues past the end of the read, so its final part is completed from the germline J gene.

The chain joins TRBV19 to TRBJ1-1; D remains unclear. Sequencing was carried out using peripheral blood mononuclear cells. This sequence originates from a human donor with common variable immunodeficiency. The CDR3 bases that were read are TGTGCCAGTAGTATAGACCGGAACACTGAA. Encoded protein: CASSIDRNTE. The entire CDR3 protein is CASSIDRNTEAFF.